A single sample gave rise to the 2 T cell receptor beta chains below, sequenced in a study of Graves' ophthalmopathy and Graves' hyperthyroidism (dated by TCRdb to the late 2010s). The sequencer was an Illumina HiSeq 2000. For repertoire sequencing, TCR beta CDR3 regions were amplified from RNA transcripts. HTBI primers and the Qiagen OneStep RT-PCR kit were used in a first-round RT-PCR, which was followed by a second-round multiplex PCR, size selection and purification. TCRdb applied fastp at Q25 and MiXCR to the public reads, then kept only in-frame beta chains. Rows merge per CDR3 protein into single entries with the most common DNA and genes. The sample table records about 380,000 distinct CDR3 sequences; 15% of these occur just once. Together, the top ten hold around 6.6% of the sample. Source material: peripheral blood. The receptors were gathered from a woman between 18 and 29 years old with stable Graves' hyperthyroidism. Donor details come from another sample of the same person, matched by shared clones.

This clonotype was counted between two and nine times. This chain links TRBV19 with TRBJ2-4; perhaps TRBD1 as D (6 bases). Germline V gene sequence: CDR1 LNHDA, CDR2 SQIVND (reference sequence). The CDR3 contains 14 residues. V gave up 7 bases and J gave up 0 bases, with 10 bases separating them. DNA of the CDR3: TGTGCCAGTAATAGGGGGTTAGCCAAAAACATTCAGTACTTC. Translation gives CASNRGLAKNIQYF.

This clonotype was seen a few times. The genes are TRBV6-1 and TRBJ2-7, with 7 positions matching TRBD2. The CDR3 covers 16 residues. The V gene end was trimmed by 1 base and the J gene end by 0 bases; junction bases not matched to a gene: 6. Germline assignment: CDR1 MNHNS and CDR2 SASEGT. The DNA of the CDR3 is TGTGCCAGCAGTGAAGTAGTAGCGGGTTTCTCCTACGAGCAGTACTTC. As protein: CASSEVVAGFSYEQYF.